The source of this T cell receptor beta chain is a study of blood T cells in healthy people across ages. Study-wide results and caveats: Correlation between TCR beta diversity and naive T cell percentage was strong.

Healthy Russian Caucasian donors spanned ages 6 to 90 years. As regards this clonotype: The target antigen is unknown. This sequence may be a read error, since a much larger clone differs from it by one base.

Trimming removed 4 bases from V and 10 bases from J, with 23 bases in between. The V gene's germline CDR1 is DFQATT and CDR2 SNEGSKA (reference sequence). The CDR3 runs to 15 residues. A second PCR, run for about 6 to 11 cycles, used a sample-barcoded 5' primer plus a J-beta primer mix. Every sample produced at least 3 million CDR3-containing paired-end reads. TCRdb ran MiXCR on the 5' RACE reads and lists one entry per CDR3 protein. The sample lists around 710,000 distinct CDR3 sequences, around 46% seen once, with less than 25% in the top ten. The sequencing input was blood. The TCR originated in a woman aged 55 to 70 in good health. This rearrangement joins TRBV20-1 to TRBJ2-1; tentative D call: TRBD2 (6 bases). CDR3 residues: CSAIRVGRTSYEQFF. CDR3 nucleotide sequence: TGCAGTGCTATACGGGTAGGGAGGACCTCCTACGAGCAGTTCTTC.